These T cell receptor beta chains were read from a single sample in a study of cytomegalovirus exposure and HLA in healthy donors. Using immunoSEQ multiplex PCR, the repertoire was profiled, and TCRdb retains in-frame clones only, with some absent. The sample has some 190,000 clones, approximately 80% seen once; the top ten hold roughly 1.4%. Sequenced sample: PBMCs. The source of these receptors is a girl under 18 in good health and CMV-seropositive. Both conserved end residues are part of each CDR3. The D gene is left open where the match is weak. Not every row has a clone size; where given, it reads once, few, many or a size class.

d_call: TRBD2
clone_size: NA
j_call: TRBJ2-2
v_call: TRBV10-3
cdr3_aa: CAISEPTGTTNTGELFF
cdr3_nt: TGTGCCATCAGTGAACCAACCGGGACTACGAACACCGGGGAGCTGTTTTTT

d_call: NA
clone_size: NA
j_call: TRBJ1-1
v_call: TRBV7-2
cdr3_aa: CASSFSRNTEAFF
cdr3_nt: TGTGCCAGCAGCTTCTCCAGGAACACTGAAGCTTTCTTT

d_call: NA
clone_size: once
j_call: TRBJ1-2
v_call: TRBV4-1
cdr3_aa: CASSQVQGSNYGYTF
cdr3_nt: TGCGCCAGCAGCCAAGTCCAGGGTTCTAACTATGGCTACACCTTC

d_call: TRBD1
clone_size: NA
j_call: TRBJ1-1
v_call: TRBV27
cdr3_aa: CASSLSPDRFINEAFF
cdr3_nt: TGTGCCAGCAGTCTTTCCCCGGACAGGTTTATTAATGAAGCTTTCTTT

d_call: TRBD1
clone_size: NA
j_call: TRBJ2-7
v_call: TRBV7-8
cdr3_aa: CASSLSWDRGHEQYF
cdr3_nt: TGTGCCAGCAGCTTAAGTTGGGACAGGGGTCACGAGCAGTACTTC

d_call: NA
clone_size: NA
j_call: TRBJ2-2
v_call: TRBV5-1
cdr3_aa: CASSLESGEYTGELFF
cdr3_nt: TGCGCCAGCAGCTTAGAATCGGGGGAATACACCGGGGAGCTGTTTTTT

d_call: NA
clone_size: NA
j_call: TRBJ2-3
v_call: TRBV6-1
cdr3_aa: CASSERDTQYF
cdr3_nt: TGTGCCAGCAGTGAACGGGATACGCAGTATTTT

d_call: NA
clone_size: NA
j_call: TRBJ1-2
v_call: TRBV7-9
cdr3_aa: CASSLEPSMGYTF
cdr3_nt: TGTGCCAGCAGCTTAGAGCCCTCTATGGGCTACACCTTC

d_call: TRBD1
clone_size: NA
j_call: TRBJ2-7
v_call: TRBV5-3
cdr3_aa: CARSQRDRKTPMDYEQYF
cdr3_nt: TGTGCCAGAAGCCAACGGGACAGGAAAACGCCCATGGATTACGAGCAGTACTTC

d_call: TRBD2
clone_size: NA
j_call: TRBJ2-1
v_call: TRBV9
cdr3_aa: CASSVFSGSINEQFF
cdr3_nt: TGTGCCAGCAGCGTTTTTAGCGGGAGTATAAATGAGCAGTTCTTC

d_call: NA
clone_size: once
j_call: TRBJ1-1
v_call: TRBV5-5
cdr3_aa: CASYRPGLRNTEAFF
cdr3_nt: TGTGCCAGCTACCGACCGGGACTCAGGAACACTGAAGCTTTCTTT

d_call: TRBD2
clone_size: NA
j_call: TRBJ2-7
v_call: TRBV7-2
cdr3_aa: CASSRGAGGREQYF
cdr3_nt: TGTGCCAGCAGCAGAGGAGCGGGAGGTCGCGAGCAGTACTTC

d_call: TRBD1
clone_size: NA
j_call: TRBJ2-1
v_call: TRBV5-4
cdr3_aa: CASSGGLRTGGREQFF
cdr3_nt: TGTGCCAGCAGCGGGGGCCTGAGGACAGGGGGTCGTGAGCAGTTCTTC

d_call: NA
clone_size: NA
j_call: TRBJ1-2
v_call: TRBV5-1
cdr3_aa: CASSRDGTGGYGYTF
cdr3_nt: TGCGCCAGCAGCCGAGATGGGACGGGGGGCTATGGCTACACCTTC

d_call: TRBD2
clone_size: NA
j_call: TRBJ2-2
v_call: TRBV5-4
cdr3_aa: CASSRLAGGPGELFF
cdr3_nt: TGTGCCAGCAGCCGACTAGCGGGAGGACCCGGGGAGCTGTTTTTT

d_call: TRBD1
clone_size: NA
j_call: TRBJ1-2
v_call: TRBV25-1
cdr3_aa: CATSGDRDYGYTF
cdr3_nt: TGTGCCACCTCCGGAGACAGGGACTATGGCTACACCTTC

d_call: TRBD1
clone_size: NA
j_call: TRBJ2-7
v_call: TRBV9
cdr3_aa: CASSPRGTGLLAQYF
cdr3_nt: TGTGCCAGCAGCCCGAGGGGGACAGGGCTATTGGCGCAGTACTTC

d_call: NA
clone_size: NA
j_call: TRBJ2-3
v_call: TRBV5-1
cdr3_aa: CASSLGQFTDTQYF
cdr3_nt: TGCGCCAGCAGCTTGGGACAGTTCACAGATACGCAGTATTTT

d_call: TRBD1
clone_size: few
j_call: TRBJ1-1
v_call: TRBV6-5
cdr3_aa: CASKGQGDTEAFF
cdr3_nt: TGTGCCAGCAAAGGACAGGGGGACACTGAAGCTTTCTTT

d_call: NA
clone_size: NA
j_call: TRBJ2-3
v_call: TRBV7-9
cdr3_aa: CASSLYHRMTDTQYF
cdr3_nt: TGTGCCAGCAGCTTATACCACAGGATGACAGATACGCAGTATTTT

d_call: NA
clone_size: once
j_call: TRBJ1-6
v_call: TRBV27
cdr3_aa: CASSPTDSSSYNSPLHF
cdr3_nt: TGTGCCAGCAGTCCCACGGACAGTAGCTCCTATAATTCACCCCTCCACTTT

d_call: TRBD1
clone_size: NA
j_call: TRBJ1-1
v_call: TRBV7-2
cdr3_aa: CASSLAGTQGRPFF
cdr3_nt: TGTGCCAGCAGCTTAGCGGGTACACAGGGGCGACCTTTCTTT

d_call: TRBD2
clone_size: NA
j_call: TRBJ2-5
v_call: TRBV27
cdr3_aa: CASSPLSLAGEGTQYF
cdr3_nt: TGTGCCAGCAGTCCGTTGTCACTAGCGGGGGAGGGAACCCAGTACTTC

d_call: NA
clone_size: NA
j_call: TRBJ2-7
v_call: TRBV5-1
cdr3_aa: CASSQGQLSYEQYF
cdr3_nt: TGCGCCAGCAGCCAAGGACAGCTTTCCTACGAGCAGTACTTC

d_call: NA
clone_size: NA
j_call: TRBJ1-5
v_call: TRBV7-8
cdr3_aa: CASSLGSGTLSPQHF
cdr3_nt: TGTGCCAGCAGCTTAGGGTCCGGGACACTCTCGCCCCAGCATTTT

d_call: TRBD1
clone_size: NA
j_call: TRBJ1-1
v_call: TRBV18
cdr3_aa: CASSRGGGQGGREAFF
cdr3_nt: TGTGCCAGCTCACGAGGAGGCGGCCAGGGGGGTAGGGAAGCTTTCTTT

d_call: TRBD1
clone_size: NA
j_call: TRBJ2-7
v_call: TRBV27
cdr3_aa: CASSFGQGDYEQYF
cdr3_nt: TGTGCCAGCAGCTTCGGACAGGGGGACTACGAGCAGTACTTC

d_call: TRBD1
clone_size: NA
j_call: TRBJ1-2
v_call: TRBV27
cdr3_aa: CASSSEYRGRWVGYGYTF
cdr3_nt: TGTGCCAGCAGTTCAGAATACAGGGGGCGCTGGGTAGGCTATGGCTACACCTTC

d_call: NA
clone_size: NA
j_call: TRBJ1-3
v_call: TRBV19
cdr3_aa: CASSINRSGNTIYF
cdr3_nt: TGTGCCAGTAGTATAAACAGGAGTGGAAACACCATATATTTT

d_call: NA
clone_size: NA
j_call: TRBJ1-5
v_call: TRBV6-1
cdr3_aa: CASSELDGSNQPQHF
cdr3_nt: TGTGCCAGCAGTGAACTTGACGGGAGCAATCAGCCCCAGCATTTT

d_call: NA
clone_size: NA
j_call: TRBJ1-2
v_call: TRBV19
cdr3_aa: CASSTDLVDLLTGYTF
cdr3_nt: TGTGCCAGTAGTACCGACTTAGTTGACCTGCTAACGGGCTACACCTTC

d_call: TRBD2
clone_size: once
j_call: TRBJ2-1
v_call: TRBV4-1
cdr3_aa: CASSQTSGTYNEQFF
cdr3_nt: TGCGCCAGCAGCCAGACTAGCGGGACGTACAATGAGCAGTTCTTC

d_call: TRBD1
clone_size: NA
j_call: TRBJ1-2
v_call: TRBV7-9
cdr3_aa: CASKQGAGYGYTF
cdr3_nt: TGTGCCAGCAAACAGGGGGCAGGATATGGCTACACCTTC

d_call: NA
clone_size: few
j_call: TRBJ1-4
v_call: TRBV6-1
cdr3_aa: CASGLRQFNEKLFF
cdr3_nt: TGTGCCAGCGGTCTGAGACAGTTTAATGAAAAACTGTTTTTT

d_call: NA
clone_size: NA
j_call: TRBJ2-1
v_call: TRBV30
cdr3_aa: CAWSVRTGVGNEQFF
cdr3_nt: TGTGCCTGGAGTGTACGAACGGGAGTGGGGAATGAGCAGTTCTTC

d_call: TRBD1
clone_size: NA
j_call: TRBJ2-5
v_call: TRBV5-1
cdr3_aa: CASSSRPGGQETQYF
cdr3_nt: TGCGCCAGCAGCAGTCGGCCAGGGGGTCAAGAGACCCAGTACTTC

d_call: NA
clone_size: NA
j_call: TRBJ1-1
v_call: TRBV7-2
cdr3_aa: CASSKGQHYTEAFF
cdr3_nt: TGTGCCAGCAGCAAAGGACAACACTACACTGAAGCTTTCTTT

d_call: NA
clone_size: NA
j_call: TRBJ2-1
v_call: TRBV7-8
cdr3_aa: CASSLDRNEQFF
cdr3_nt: TGTGCCAGCAGCTTAGATCGCAATGAGCAGTTCTTC

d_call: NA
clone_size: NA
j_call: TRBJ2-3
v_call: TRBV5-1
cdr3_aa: CASSLDFSTDTQYF
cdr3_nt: TGCGCCAGCAGCTTGGACTTTAGCACAGATACGCAGTATTTT

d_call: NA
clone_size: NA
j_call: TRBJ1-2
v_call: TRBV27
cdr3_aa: CASSLSPGGNGYTF
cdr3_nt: TGTGCCAGCAGTTTATCGCCGGGAGGGAATGGCTACACCTTC

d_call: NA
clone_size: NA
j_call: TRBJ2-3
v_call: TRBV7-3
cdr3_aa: CASSLKGGPDTQYF
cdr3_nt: TGTGCCAGCAGCTTAAAAGGAGGGCCAGATACGCAGTATTTT

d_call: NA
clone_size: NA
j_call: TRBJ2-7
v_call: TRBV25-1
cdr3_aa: CASSEERGTHEQYF
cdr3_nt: TGTGCCAGCAGTGAAGAGCGCGGGACTCACGAGCAGTACTTC

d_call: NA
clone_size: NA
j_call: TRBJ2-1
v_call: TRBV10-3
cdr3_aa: CAISAAQGNEQFF
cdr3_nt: TGTGCCATCTCTGCAGCTCAGGGGAATGAGCAGTTCTTC

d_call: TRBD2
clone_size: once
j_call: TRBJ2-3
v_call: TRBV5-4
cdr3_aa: CASSLELAGGGDTQYF
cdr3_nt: TGTGCCAGCAGCTTGGAGCTAGCGGGAGGGGGAGATACGCAGTATTTT

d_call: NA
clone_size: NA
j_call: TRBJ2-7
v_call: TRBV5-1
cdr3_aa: CASSFGDRGIYEQYF
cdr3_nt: TGCGCCAGCAGCTTTGGAGACAGAGGAATCTACGAGCAGTACTTC

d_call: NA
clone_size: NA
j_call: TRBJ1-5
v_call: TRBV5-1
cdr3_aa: CASSLDGGNQPQHF
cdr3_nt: TGCGCCAGCAGCTTGGACGGGGGTAATCAGCCCCAGCATTTT

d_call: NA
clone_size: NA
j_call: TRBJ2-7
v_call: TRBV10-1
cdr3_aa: CASSESTGLYEQYF
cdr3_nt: TGCGCCAGCAGTGAGTCTACAGGCCTCTACGAGCAGTACTTC

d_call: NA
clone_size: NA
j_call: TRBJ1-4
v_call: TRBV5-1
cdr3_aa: CASRRVGANEKLFF
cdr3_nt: TGCGCCAGCAGACGGGTCGGAGCTAATGAAAAACTGTTTTTT

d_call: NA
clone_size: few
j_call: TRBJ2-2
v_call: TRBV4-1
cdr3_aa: CASSRGGGRNTGELFF
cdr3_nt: TGCGCCAGCAGCCGGGGTGGGGGCCGGAACACCGGGGAGCTGTTTTTT

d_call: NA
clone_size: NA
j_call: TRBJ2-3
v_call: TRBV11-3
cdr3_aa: CASSSQGGVDTQYF
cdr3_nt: TGTGCCAGCAGCTCACAGGGCGGTGTGGATACGCAGTATTTT